This TCR beta chain was sequenced during a study of spatial heterogeneity in lung cancer. Study-wide background: Tumor-region counts of TCR transcripts tracked strongly with a T cell module score from matched bulk RNA-seq. Study-level results: Tracking of tumor mutation counts was seen in expanded intratumoral alpha and beta TCR counts.

Sample time point: sample taken at primary tumor resection. Each CDR3 protein gets one entry after TCRdb re-called the 5' RACE reads with MiXCR. The profile shows 6,500 to 7,500 distinct CDR3 sequences, 6% to 9% of them singletons. By sample share, this clonotype is medium-sized (0.01 to 0.1%). Its matching antigen is unknown. Trimming took off 6 bases at V and 6 bases at J, with 22 bases between the two ends. Germline V gene data show CDR1 as MGHRA and CDR2 as YSYEKL. There are 16 residues in the CDR3. The TCR comes from a male donor with early-stage non-small cell lung cancer. Sequenced here: lung tumor tissue, sampled at surgery. The chain employs TRBV4-1 and TRBJ2-3; D is unclear. The CDR3 DNA reads TGCGCCAGCAGACCGCGCGTCGCGGCCCTTGCGGATACGCAGTATTTT. Encoded protein: CASRPRVAALADTQYF.